What follows are 8 T cell receptor beta chains derived from one specimen sequenced in a study of cytomegalovirus exposure and HLA in healthy donors. TCRdb's copy holds only in-frame clones and misses some; the assay was immunoSEQ multiplex PCR. The data contain about 200,000 clones, over 65% of them seen just once; the ten biggest clones take up around 5.5%. The sample comprised PBMCs. All receptors derive from a woman aged 18-29 years in good health and CMV-seronegative.

The gene calls are TRBV5-4 and TRBJ2-7, with TRBD2 identical over 10 bases. The V gene's germline CDR1 is SGHNT and CDR2 YYREEE (reference sequence). V was pared by 4 bases and J by 2 bases, with 9 bases of the junction left unmatched. The CDR3 has 16 residues. CDR3 residues: CASSPPSGGITYEQYF. For the CDR3, the DNA is TGTGCCAGCAGCCCTCCTAGCGGGGGTATCACCTACGAGCAGTACTTC.

The V gene is TRBV5-4, the J gene TRBJ2-5; 8 nucleotides agree with TRBD2. In germline, CDR1 is SGHNT, CDR2 YYREEE (reference sequence). This CDR3 has 15 residues. V lost 4 bases to trimming and J lost 8 bases; unmatched junction nucleotides: 13. The CDR3 region is CASSPTSAPVGTQYF. CDR3 bases: TGTGCCAGCAGCCCGACTAGCGCCCCAGTTGGAACCCAGTACTTC.

This chain links TRBV11-2 with TRBJ2-7; D is unresolved. Germline V lookup: CDR1 SGHAT, CDR2 FQNNGV. V shed 0 bases and J shed 1 base, with 4 bases lying between them. The CDR3 is 13 residues long. CDR3 region: CASSLERSYEQYF. The DNA for the CDR3 is TGTGCCAGCAGCTTAGAAAGGTCCTACGAGCAGTACTTC.

The V gene is TRBV11-2, the J gene TRBJ1-1; D is possibly TRBD1 (6 bases). CDR1 is SGHAT, CDR2 FQNNGV, per germline. The CDR3 consists of 14 residues. Trimming cost V 3 bases and J 5 bases, with 13 bases left between them. The CDR3 DNA sequence: TGTGCCAGCAGCTTCTCCAGGGGAGGGACTGAAGCTTTCTTT. It specifies CASSFSRGGTEAFF.

The genes are TRBV19 and TRBJ1-1; TRBD1 matches at 7 bases. Per germline, CDR1 LNHDA and CDR2 SQIVND (reference sequence). This CDR3 has 14 residues. Losses at the gene ends were 7 bases for V and 1 base for J; bases not matched to a gene: 6. The chain's CDR3 is CASKIDRENTEAFF. As DNA, the CDR3 is TGTGCCAGTAAGATCGACAGGGAGAACACTGAAGCTTTCTTT. Variable domain in full (rest from reference TRBV19 and TRBJ1-1): DGGITQSPKYLFRKEGQNVTLSCEQNLNHDAMYWYRQDPGQGLRLIYYSQIVNDFQKGDIAEGYSVSREKKESFPLTVTSAQKNPTAFYLCASKIDRENTEAFFGQGTRLTVV.

The rearrangement uses TRBV6-6 and TRBJ1-2, with no clear D. This CDR3 is built from 13 residues. V was clipped by 8 bases and J by 4 bases, with 14 bases between them. CDR1 and CDR2 (germline): MNHNY, SVGAGI (reference sequence). CDR3 region: CASFLAGSYGYTF. The CDR3 DNA is TGTGCCAGCTTTTTGGCAGGCAGCTATGGCTACACCTTC.

This chain joins TRBV28 and TRBJ1-2; 9 bases align to TRBD1. CDR3 length: 15 residues. The V segment lost 5 bases and the J segment 4 bases; nucleotides outside the gene matches: 8. Germline V CDR1 and CDR2: MDHEN, SYDVKM. The CDR3 nucleotides read TGTGCCAGCAGTGTCGGACAGGGGACCGCCTATGGCTACACCTTC. This sequence encodes CASSVGQGTAYGYTF.

The chain joins TRBV29-1 to TRBJ1-2; D is unresolved. The V end lost 2 bases, the J end lost 8 bases, and 12 bases lay between the germline ends. The CDR3 is 12 residues long. Looked up from germline, CDR1 is SQVTM and CDR2 is ANQGSEA. CDR3 protein: CSVEKEGRGYTF. CDR3 nucleotide sequence: TGCAGCGTTGAAAAAGAGGGTCGAGGCTACACCTTC.